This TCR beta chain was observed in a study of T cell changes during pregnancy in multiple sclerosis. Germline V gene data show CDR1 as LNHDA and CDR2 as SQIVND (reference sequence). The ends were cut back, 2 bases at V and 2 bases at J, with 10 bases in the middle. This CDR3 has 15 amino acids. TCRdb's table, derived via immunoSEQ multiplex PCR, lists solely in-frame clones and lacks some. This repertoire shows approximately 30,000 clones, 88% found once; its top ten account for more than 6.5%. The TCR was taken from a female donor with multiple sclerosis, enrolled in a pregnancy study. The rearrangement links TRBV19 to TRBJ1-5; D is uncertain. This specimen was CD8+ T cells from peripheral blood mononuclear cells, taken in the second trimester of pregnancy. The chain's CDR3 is CASSITGGGNQPQHF. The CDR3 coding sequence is TGTGCCAGTAGTATAACCGGCGGGGGCAATCAGCCCCAGCATTTT.